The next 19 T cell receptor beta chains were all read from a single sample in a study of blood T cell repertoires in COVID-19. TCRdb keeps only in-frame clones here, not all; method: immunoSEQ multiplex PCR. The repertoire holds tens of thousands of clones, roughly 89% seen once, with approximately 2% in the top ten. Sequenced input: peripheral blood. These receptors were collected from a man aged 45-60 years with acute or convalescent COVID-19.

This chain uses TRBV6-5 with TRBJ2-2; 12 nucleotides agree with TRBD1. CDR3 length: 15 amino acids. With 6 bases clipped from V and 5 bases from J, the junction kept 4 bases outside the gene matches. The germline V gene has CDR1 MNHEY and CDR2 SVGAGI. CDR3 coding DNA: TGTGCCAGCAGGCGGGACAGGGGGCTAACCGGGGAGCTGTTTTTT. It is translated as CASRRDRGLTGELFF.

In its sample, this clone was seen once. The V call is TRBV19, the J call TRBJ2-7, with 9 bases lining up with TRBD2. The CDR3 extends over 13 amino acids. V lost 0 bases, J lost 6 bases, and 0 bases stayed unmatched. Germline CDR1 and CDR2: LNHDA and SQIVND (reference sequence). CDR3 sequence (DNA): TGTGCCAGTAGTATAGATAGCGGGAGCGAGCAGTACTTC. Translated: CASSIDSGSEQYF.

CDR3 DNA: TGTGCCAGCAGCGAAGGACAGGGGATTTCACCCCTCCACTTT. This sequence encodes CASSEGQGISPLHF. The J gene is TRBJ1-6, the V gene TRBV11-2; 9 bases match TRBD1. The CDR3 contains 14 residues. The trim removed 5 bases at V and 9 bases at J, leaving 5 bases unmatched. Germline assignment: CDR1 SGHAT and CDR2 FQNNGV.

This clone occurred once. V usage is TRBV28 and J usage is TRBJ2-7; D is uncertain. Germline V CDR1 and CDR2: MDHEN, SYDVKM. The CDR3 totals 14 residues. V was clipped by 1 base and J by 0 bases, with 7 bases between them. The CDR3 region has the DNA TGTGCCAGCAGTTTATCCCGGGTCTCCTACGAGCAGTACTTC. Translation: CASSLSRVSYEQYF.

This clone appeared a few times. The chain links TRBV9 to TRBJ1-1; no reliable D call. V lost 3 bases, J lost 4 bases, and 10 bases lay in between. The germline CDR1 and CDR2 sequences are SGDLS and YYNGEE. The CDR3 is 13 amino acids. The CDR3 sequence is CASSASTGTEAFF. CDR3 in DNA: TGTGCCAGCAGCGCCTCCACTGGCACTGAAGCTTTCTTT.

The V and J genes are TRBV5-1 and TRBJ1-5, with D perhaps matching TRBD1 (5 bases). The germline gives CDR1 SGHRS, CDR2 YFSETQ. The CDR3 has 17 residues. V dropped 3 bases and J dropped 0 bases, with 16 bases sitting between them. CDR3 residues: CASSWGPGKGSNQPQHF. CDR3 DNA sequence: TGCGCCAGCAGCTGGGGTCCAGGGAAGGGTAGCAATCAGCCCCAGCATTTT. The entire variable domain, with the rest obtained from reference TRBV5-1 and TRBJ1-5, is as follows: KAGVTQTPRYLIKTRGQQVTLSCSPISGHRSVSWYQQTPGQGLQFLFEYFSETQRNKGNFPGRFSGRQFSNSRSEMNVSTLELGDSALYLCASSWGPGKGSNQPQHFGDGTRLSIL.

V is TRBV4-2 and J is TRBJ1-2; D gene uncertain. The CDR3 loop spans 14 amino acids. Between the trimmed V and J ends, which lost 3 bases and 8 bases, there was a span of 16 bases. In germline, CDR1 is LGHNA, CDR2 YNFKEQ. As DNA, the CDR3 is TGTGCCAGCAGCCACCCCCGGGAAGGAGGAGGCTACACCTTC. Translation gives CASSHPREGGGYTF.

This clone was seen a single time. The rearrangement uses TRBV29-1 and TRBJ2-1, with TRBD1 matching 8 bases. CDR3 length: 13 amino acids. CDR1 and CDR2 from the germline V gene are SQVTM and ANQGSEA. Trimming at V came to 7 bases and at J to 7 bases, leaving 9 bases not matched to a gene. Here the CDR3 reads CSASDRAGNEQFF. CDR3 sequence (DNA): TGCAGCGCCTCGGACAGGGCGGGGAATGAGCAGTTCTTC.

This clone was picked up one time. CDR3 nucleotides: TGCGCCAGCAGCCCGGGAGTCCCCACAGATACGCAGTATTTT. Amino acid sequence: CASSPGVPTDTQYF. The rearrangement uses TRBV5-1 and TRBJ2-3; a possible D gene is TRBD2 (6 bases). V lost 4 bases and J lost 2, with 11 bases in between. CDR1 and CDR2 (germline): SGHRS, YFSETQ. The CDR3 length is 14 residues.

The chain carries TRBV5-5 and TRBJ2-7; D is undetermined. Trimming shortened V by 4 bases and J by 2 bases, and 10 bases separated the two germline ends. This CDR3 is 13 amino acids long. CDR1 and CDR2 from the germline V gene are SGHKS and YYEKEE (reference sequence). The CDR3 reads CASSHTTTYEQYV. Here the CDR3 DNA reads TGTGCCAGCAGCCATACAACTACCTACGAGCAGTACGTC.

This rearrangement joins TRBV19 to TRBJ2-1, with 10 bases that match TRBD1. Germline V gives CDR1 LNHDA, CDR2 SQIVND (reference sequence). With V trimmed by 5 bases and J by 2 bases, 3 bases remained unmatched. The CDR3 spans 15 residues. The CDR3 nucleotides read TGTGCCAGTAGTTTAGGACAGGGGGCCTACAATGAGCAGTTCTTC. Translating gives CASSLGQGAYNEQFF.

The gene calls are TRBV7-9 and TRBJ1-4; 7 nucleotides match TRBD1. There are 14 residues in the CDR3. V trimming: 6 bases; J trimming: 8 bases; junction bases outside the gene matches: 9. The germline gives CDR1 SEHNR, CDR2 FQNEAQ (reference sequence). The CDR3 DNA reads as TGTGCCAGCAGTCCGACAGGGAATACAGAAAAACTGTTTTTT. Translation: CASSPTGNTEKLFF.

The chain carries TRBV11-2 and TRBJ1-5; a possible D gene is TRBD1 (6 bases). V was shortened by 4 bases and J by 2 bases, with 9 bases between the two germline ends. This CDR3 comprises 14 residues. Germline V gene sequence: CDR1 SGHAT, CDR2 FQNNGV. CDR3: CASSSTGCNQPQHF. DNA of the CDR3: TGTGCCAGCAGCTCTACAGGGTGCAATCAGCCCCAGCATTTT. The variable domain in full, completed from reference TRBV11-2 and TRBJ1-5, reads EAGVAQSPRYKIIEKRQSVAFWCNPISGHATLYWYQQILGQGPKLLIQFQNNGVVDDSQLPKDRFSAERLKGVDSTLKIQPAKLEDSAVYLCASSSTGCNQPQHFGDGTRLSIL.

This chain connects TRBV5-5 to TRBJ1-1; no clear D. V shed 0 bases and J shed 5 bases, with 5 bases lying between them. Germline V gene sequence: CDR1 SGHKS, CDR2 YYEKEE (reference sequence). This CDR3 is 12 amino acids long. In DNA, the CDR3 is TGTGCCAGCAGCTTGGACGGGACTGAAGCTTTCTTT. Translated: CASSLDGTEAFF.

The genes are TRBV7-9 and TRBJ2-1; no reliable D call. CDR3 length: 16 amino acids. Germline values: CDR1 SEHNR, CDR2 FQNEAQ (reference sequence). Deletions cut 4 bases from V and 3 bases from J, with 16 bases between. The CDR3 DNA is TGTGCCAGCAGCTCCGCCACCGGTACAGACTACAATGAGCAGTTCTTC. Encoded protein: CASSSATGTDYNEQFF. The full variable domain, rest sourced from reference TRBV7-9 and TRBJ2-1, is DTGVSQNPRHKITKRGQNVTFRCDPISEHNRLYWYRQTLGQGPEFLTYFQNEAQLEKSRLLSDRFSAERPKGSFSTLEIQRTEQGDSAMYLCASSSATGTDYNEQFFGPGTRLTVL.

The CDR3 here is CASSLRPGIVGELFF. DNA for the CDR3: TGTGCCAGCAGCTTAAGACCAGGGATCGTCGGGGAGCTGTTTTTT. The chain combines TRBV7-9 with TRBJ2-2, with D possibly matching TRBD1 (5 bases). V lost 2 bases and J 7 bases, leaving 14 bases between the germline ends. There are 15 residues in the CDR3. Per the germline V gene, CDR1 is SEHNR and CDR2 is FQNEAQ (reference sequence).

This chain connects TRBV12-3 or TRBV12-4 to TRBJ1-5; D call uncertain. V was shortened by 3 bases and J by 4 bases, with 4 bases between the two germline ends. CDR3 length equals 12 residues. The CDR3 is CASSFQNQPQHF. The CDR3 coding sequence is TGTGCCAGCAGTTTCCAAAATCAGCCCCAGCATTTT.

The CDR3 spells CASSLWAGSDHQPQHF. CDR3 nucleotides: TGTGCCAGCAGTTTATGGGCAGGGTCGGACCATCAGCCCCAGCATTTT. V and J are TRBV28 and TRBJ1-5; tentative D call: TRBD1 (5 bases). Germline CDR1 and CDR2: MDHEN and SYDVKM. The V end was cut by 0 bases, the J end by 5 bases, with 14 bases between. The CDR3 sequence is 16 residues long.

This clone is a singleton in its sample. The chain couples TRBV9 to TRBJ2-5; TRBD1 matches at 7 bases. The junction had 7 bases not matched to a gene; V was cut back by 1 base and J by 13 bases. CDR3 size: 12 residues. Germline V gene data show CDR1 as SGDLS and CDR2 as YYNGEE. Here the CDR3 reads CASSVIDRVPYF. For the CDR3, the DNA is TGTGCCAGCAGCGTAATCGACAGGGTCCCGTACTTC.